The sample holds many counts of the clone carrying this T cell receptor beta chain. Its antigen is unknown. Germline V CDR1 and CDR2: SGHTA, FQGNSA. This CDR3 has 16 residues. The V segment lost 5 bases and the J segment 10 bases; nucleotides outside the gene matches: 16. TCRdb itself ran the RT-PCR reads through MiXCR, one entry per CDR3 protein. Here the sample spans 450,000 to 500,000 distinct CDR3 sequences, 11% being singletons. The entry originates in a study of response to subunit inactivated influenza vaccine. Study-level findings and limits: Authors suggested few new T cells are recruited by each seasonal influenza vaccination.

Sequences were derived from PBMCs from blood, sampled more than 35 days after vaccination. This sequence originates from a man aged 50 to 60 who received an inactivated influenza vaccine. The chain has TRBV7-2 and TRBJ2-1; 8 bases fit TRBD1. The CDR3 bases are TGTGCCAGCAGCACACAACTAGGACAGGGTAGGCTGGAGCAGTTCTTC. This translates into CASSTQLGQGRLEQFF.